This record looks at one TCR beta chain sequence and its context. This sample was included in a study of blood T cell repertoires in COVID-19. Whole-study context: T cells, B-cell-depleted T cells, or PBMCs supplied cDNA or gDNA.

In the study's own analysis: For nucleated cells, counts were estimated from reference gene primer amplification. Generated by immunoSEQ multiplex PCR, the TCRdb table keeps only in-frame clones and is missing some. V and J calls plus clone size are reproduced from that table; the DNA served to infer D and trimming. The sample records some 170,000 clones, around 90% being singletons. The V gene's germline CDR1 is SNHLY and CDR2 FYNNEI. The junction had 6 bases not matched to a gene; V was cut back by 6 bases and J by 2 bases. This CDR3 spans 14 amino acids. This receptor was identified in a woman aged 60-75 years who had recovered from COVID-19. V gene TRBV2 combines with J gene TRBJ2-5; 7 positions match TRBD2. Material: peripheral blood. In DNA, the CDR3 is TGTGCCAGCAGCCTTGGGGGGGGGCAAGAGACCCAGTACTTC. As protein: CASSLGGGQETQYF. Drawing the rest from reference TRBV2 and TRBJ2-5, the complete variable domain is EPEVTQTPSHQVTQMGQEVILRCVPISNHLYFYWYRQILGQKVEFLVSFYNNEISEKSEIFDDQFSVERPDGSNFTLKIRSTKLEDSAMYFCASSLGGGQETQYFGPGTRLLVL.